The 18 T cell receptor beta chains below were found in one sample sequenced in a study of OX40 agonist ivuxolimab in advanced cancers. The repertoire was sequenced with immunoSEQ multiplex PCR; TCRdb's copy has only in-frame clones and lacks some. The table lists about 48,000 clones, roughly 77% of them singletons. Sequenced material: CD4+ or CD8+ T cells sorted from blood, taken in a trial of the OX40 agonist ivuxolimab. All receptors derive from an adult with an advanced solid tumor such as melanoma, head and neck, liver or kidney cancer.

The V gene is TRBV7-2, the J gene TRBJ2-3, with D perhaps matching TRBD2 (5 bases). Trimming cost V 6 bases and J 0 bases, with 13 bases left between them. Germline loops: CDR1 SGHTA, CDR2 FQGNSA. CDR3 length: 15 residues. The CDR3 DNA is TGTGCCAGCAGAGACCCTCGGACTAGCACAGATACGCAGTATTTT. Residues: CASRDPRTSTDTQYF. The whole variable domain, filled in from reference TRBV7-2 and TRBJ2-3, reads GAGVSQSPSNKVTEKGKDVELRCDPISGHTALYWYRQSLGQGLEFLIYFQGNSAPDKSGLPSDRFSAERTGGSVSTLTIQRTQQEDSAVYLCASRDPRTSTDTQYFGPGTRLTVL.

The DNA of the CDR3 is TGTGCCAGCAGCGGTAGCGGACGCTACGAGCAGTACTTC. It specifies CASSGSGRYEQYF. The V and J genes are TRBV13 and TRBJ2-5; TRBD2 might be the D (6 bases). Judging by the DNA end, TRBJ2-7 fits better; the J call may be wrong. Germline CDR1 is PRHDT and CDR2 is FYEKMQ (reference sequence). The CDR3 covers 13 residues.

This clone occurred a few times. This chain joins TRBV10-3 and TRBJ1-5, with 9 bases lining up with TRBD1. The CDR3 covers 16 residues. The trim removed 0 bases at V and 3 bases at J, leaving 3 bases unmatched. In germline, CDR1 is ENHRY, CDR2 SYGVKD. CDR3 sequence (DNA): TGTGCCATCAGTGAGTCGACAGGGGGGTCCAATCAGCCCCAGCATTTT. Protein product: CAISESTGGSNQPQHF.

This chain uses TRBV23-1 with TRBJ2-7; 9 nucleotides line up with TRBD2. TRBV23-1 is reported as an ORF; its role is uncertain. V was clipped by 3 bases and J by 7 bases; unmatched bases: 10. The CDR3 is 15 amino acids. The chain's CDR3 is CASSHRAGGEGEQYF. The CDR3 DNA follows: TGCGCCAGCAGTCACAGAGCGGGGGGTGAAGGAGAGCAGTACTTC.

This chain uses TRBV6-6 with TRBJ2-7, with D unresolved. There are 14 residues in the CDR3. Between the trimmed V and J ends, which lost 6 bases and 3 bases, there was a span of 15 bases. The V gene's germline CDR1 is MNHNY and CDR2 SVGAGI (reference sequence). This CDR3 reads CASSWETLIYEQYF. As DNA, the CDR3 is TGTGCCAGCAGCTGGGAAACGTTGATCTACGAGCAGTACTTC.

CDR3 loop: CASSAPTGIGYTF. The DNA for the CDR3 is TGTGCCAGCAGCGCCCCGACAGGGATCGGCTACACCTTC. V is TRBV27 and J is TRBJ1-2, with 7 bases that match TRBD1. V lost 6 bases to trimming and J lost 8 bases; unmatched junction nucleotides: 9. The germline V gene encodes CDR1 MNHEY and CDR2 SMNVEV (reference sequence). The CDR3 loop spans 13 amino acids.

The chain couples TRBV7-2 to TRBJ1-3; 7 nucleotides line up with TRBD1. Unmatched junction bases numbered 4, after V lost 2 bases and J lost 0 bases. Germline-derived CDR1 and CDR2 are SGHTA and FQGNSA. This CDR3 region has 16 residues. In nucleotides, the CDR3 is TGTGCCAGCAGCTTATGGGACAGCAGCTCTGGAAACACCATATATTTT. The encoded protein is CASSLWDSSSGNTIYF. Using reference TRBV7-2 and TRBJ1-3 for the parts outside the CDR3, the full variable domain is GAGVSQSPSNKVTEKGKDVELRCDPISGHTALYWYRQSLGQGLEFLIYFQGNSAPDKSGLPSDRFSAERTGGSVSTLTIQRTQQEDSAVYLCASSLWDSSSGNTIYFGEGSWLTVV.

This clone has a single count. The chain carries TRBV6-5 and TRBJ1-4, with 9 nucleotides matching TRBD1. The CDR3 contains 14 residues. V lost 5 bases and J lost 6; bases outside the gene matches: 4. Germline values: CDR1 MNHEY, CDR2 SVGAGI. CDR3 sequence reads: CASSTRQGDEKLFF. CDR3 nucleotides: TGTGCCAGCAGTACTCGACAGGGGGATGAAAAACTGTTTTTT.

This chain connects TRBV6-5 to TRBJ2-5, with TRBD2 matching 11 bases. The ends lost 7 bases at V and 6 bases at J; junction bases unmatched: 10. The CDR3 sequence is 15 residues long. Germline V gene lookup returns CDR1 MNHEY and CDR2 SVGAGI. The CDR3 loop is CASNRGTSGSQTQYF. CDR3 DNA sequence: TGTGCCAGCAACCGAGGAACTAGCGGGAGTCAGACCCAGTACTTC.

The chain has TRBV7-9 and TRBJ2-2, with no clear D. The V gene's germline CDR1 is SEHNR and CDR2 FQNEAQ (reference sequence). With 0 bases removed from V and 5 bases from J, the gap between germline ends came to 10 bases. The length of the CDR3 is 15 residues. The CDR3: CASSLAAGSTGELFF. The CDR3 region has the DNA TGTGCCAGCAGCTTAGCGGCAGGCTCAACCGGGGAGCTGTTTTTT.

This clone was picked up one time. The chain employs TRBV9 and TRBJ2-1; possible D gene TRBD2, 5 bases. The V gene's germline CDR1 is SGDLS and CDR2 YYNGEE. This CDR3 spans 15 amino acids. Trimming pared 0 bases from V and 5 bases from J, leaving 12 bases between. The CDR3 loop is CASSVGLNGDNEQFF. The CDR3 DNA is TGTGCCAGCAGCGTAGGACTAAATGGGGACAATGAGCAGTTCTTC.

This clone was seen only once. The rearrangement uses TRBV5-1 and TRBJ2-3; 9 bases fit TRBD2. From germline, CDR1 is SGHRS and CDR2 YFSETQ. The junction had 5 bases not matched to a gene; V was cut back by 7 bases and J by 5 bases. CDR3 length: 13 residues. This CDR3 is CASGREGQDTQYF. The CDR3 DNA reads TGCGCCAGCGGGCGGGAGGGCCAAGATACGCAGTATTTT.

This clone was counted a few times. The CDR3 DNA sequence: TGCGCCAGCAGCTTCCACGGCAGGACCTACGAGCAGTACTTC. This encodes CASSFHGRTYEQYF. The chain couples TRBV5-1 to TRBJ2-7; no clear D. CDR1 and CDR2 (germline): SGHRS, YFSETQ. The CDR3 length is 14 residues. The V gene lost 2 bases and the J gene lost 2 bases, with 11 bases spanning the gap.

The V and J genes are TRBV4-3 and TRBJ1-5; D gene uncertain. Trimming removed 0 bases at V and 6 bases at J, with 6 bases between. The CDR3 consists of 13 residues. The germline CDR1 and CDR2 sequences are LGHNA and YSLEER. CDR3 nucleotides: TGCGCCAGCAGCCAAGATAATAGTCAGCCCCAGCATTTT. The encoded protein is CASSQDNSQPQHF.

This sequence joins TRBV28 and TRBJ1-2; 9 bases match TRBD1. The V gene end was trimmed by 4 bases and the J gene end by 8 bases; junction bases not matched to a gene: 11. CDR3 length equals 15 residues. Per germline, CDR1 MDHEN and CDR2 SYDVKM. The CDR3 region is CASSSITKTGGGYTF. The CDR3 DNA sequence: TGTGCCAGCAGTTCGATAACAAAGACAGGGGGAGGCTACACCTTC.

The sample holds a few counts of this clone. The rearrangement uses TRBV7-9 and TRBJ2-7, with a possible D match to TRBD1 (6 bases). The CDR3 is made up of 15 amino acids. V shed 5 bases and J shed 0 bases, with 14 bases lying between them. Germline V lookup: CDR1 SEHNR, CDR2 FQNEAQ (reference sequence). CDR3 protein: CASSTNRAYSYEQYF. Here the CDR3 DNA reads TGTGCCAGCAGCACCAACAGGGCCTACTCCTACGAGCAGTACTTC.

The DNA for the CDR3 is TGTGCCAGCAGCTCCAAGGACAGGGGAGCCTACGAGCAGTACTTC. It codes for CASSSKDRGAYEQYF. V usage is TRBV5-4 and J usage is TRBJ2-7; TRBD1 matches at 9 bases. V lost 3 bases to trimming and J lost 2 bases; unmatched junction nucleotides: 6. The length of the CDR3 is 15 residues. Germline CDR1 SGHNT, CDR2 YYREEE (reference sequence). Full variable domain (missing parts from reference TRBV5-4 and TRBJ2-7): ETGVTQSPTHLIKTRGQQVTLRCSSQSGHNTVSWYQQALGQGPQFIFQYYREEENGRGNFPPRFSGLQFPNYSSELNVNALELDDSALYLCASSSKDRGAYEQYFGPGTRLTVT.

The rearrangement links TRBV5-1 to TRBJ2-7; TRBD2 matches 9 bases. Germline loops: CDR1 SGHRS, CDR2 YFSETQ. The ends lost 5 bases at V and 1 base at J; junction bases unmatched: 4. The CDR3 spans 14 residues. The CDR3 DNA follows: TGCGCCAGCAGTATGACTAGCGGATCCTACGAGCAGTACTTC. Protein product: CASSMTSGSYEQYF.